Here is one T cell receptor beta chain with its context. Its specificity is unknown. Time point here: peripheral blood 6 weeks after treatment start. The patients' disease, urothelial carcinoma, was locally advanced or metastatic. The data originate from a study of PD-L1 blockade in urothelial cancer. Study context: Every 3 weeks, patients received intravenous atezolizumab 1,200 mg, beginning 2014. Study patients had been treated with 0 to 3 previous chemotherapy regimens. Findings and limits, study-wide: Sub-median blood TCR clonality before treatment predicted longer survival.

Germline V CDR1 and CDR2: MNHEY, SMNVEV (reference sequence). The CDR3 runs 15 residues. Trimming shortened V by 3 bases and J by 2 bases, and 14 bases separated the two germline ends. Libraries were prepared by immunoSEQ multiplex PCR; TCRdb keeps only in-frame clonotypes and omits some of them. Here the sample spans over 100,000 clones, 91% being singletons. This TCR derives from a man between 60 and 75 years old with urothelial cancer. The source material was PBMCs, sampled around atezolizumab (anti-PD-L1) treatment. The chain uses TRBV27 and TRBJ2-7; D not certain. The CDR3 reads CASSFSLVLPYEQYF. CDR3 bases: TGTGCCAGCAGTTTTTCCCTAGTTCTCCCCTACGAGCAGTACTTC.